Listed below are T cell receptor beta chains from one sample, sequenced in a study of blood T cells in healthy people across ages. TCRdb re-called the 5' RACE reads through MiXCR, storing one row per CDR3 protein. The table records 800,000 or so distinct CDR3 sequences, 25% of them present only once. The same data also contributed to another study, on T cells of mothers and their children.

Input material: blood. Receptors were obtained from a boy younger than 18 in good health. The CDR3 runs from the conserved cysteine through the conserved F or W.

j_gene	v_gene	CDR3aa
TRBJ1-2	TRBV21-1	CASSTGGTSDGYTF
TRBJ2-5	TRBV7-6	CASSLAWAVQETQYF
TRBJ2-7	TRBV6-1	CASSDASRTGIYEQYF
-	TRBV9	CASSVGGGLAYNEQFF
TRBJ1-4	TRBV27	CASSLSPGAMDEKLFF
TRBJ1-4	TRBV7-9	CASSFGQGGKLFF
TRBJ2-1	TRBV19	CANSQVSSYNEQFF
TRBJ2-5	TRBV28	CASTQEGAAQETQYF
TRBJ1-4	TRBV20-1	CSARVGGTSTNEKLFF
TRBJ2-3	TRBV12-3/TRBV12-4	CASNLEGARTDTQYF
TRBJ2-7	TRBV19	CASREAEGYYEQYF
TRBJ2-1	TRBV2	CASKKGSGRTFNEQFF
TRBJ2-2	TRBV20-1	CSAHPQGSNAGELFF